This T cell receptor (beta chain) was found in a study of tumor-infiltrating lymphocytes in primary liver carcinoma listed by TCRdb under 2017. Regarding the study in general: The five patients, three men and two women aged 30 to 69 years, had hepatocellular carcinoma (four) or combined HCC and intrahepatic cholangiocarcinoma (one). Each sample produced about 3.5 to 8 million productive TCRbeta reads, and read depth showed no significant difference between tissue types. A total of 35 specimens from 5 patients, comprising approximately 25 tumor regions, 5 adjacent noncancerous liver tissues and 5 peripheral blood samples, were covered by TCRbeta repertoire sequencing. The five patients had tumors of stage T1-T3 N0M0, with maximum diameters ranging from roughly 4.2 to 10 cm. Reproducibility between technical replicate repertoires was high, with correlation coefficients above 0.95 and mean shared-clone rates around 0.88. The study combined TCRbeta repertoire sequencing, expression microarrays and whole-exome sequencing across five regions of each liver tumor, with adjacent normal tissue and blood. To link TCRbeta repertoire diversity with the local molecular phenotype, the approximately 24 tumor region samples were profiled using Agilent mRNA microarrays. What the authors observed across the whole study: Just about 7.5-25% of top clones turned up in all five regions of a tumor, which suggests spatial heterogeneity among tumor-infiltrating T cells. Comparison of CD4+ and CD8+ T cell repertoires was precluded by the use of bulk unsorted samples. The study included only a handful of patients, and the authors note findings should be validated in a larger study. The top 250 clones made up a significantly larger repertoire fraction in tumors than in blood (p = 0.039). Only the TCR beta chain was sequenced, which likely underestimates true repertoire diversity because unpaired alpha chains were not captured. Repertoire overlap was higher between tumor regions (mean roughly 35%) than tumor-adjacent (around 17%) or tumor-blood (approximately 14%) pairs, consistent with antigen-driven expansion.

Total RNA and DNA were co-extracted from around 20-30 mg of bulk tissue with the AllPrep DNA/RNA mini kit, without cell sorting. Four or five patients with histopathologically diagnosed primary liver carcinoma underwent surgical resection in China between 2015 and 2016. At the time of sampling, the patients had chronic HBV infection and had not received any treatment. Each tumor was sampled at five spatially separated regions: the superior, inferior, left-lateral and right-lateral poles and the tumor centre. Histology showed that every tumor sample contained more than 75% viable tumor cells. Pieces of fresh tumor and adjacent tissue were cut in half, with one half kept in RNAlater at -80 degrees C and the other half sent for histology. This clonotype was recorded only once. The antigen this receptor binds is unknown. Since the CDR3 does not end with the conserved phenylalanine or tryptophan, this likely comes from a read error.

A constant-region primer and ProtoScript II reverse transcriptase were used to reverse-transcribe TCRbeta-specific cDNA from 500 ng total RNA. Three nested multiplex PCR rounds, following a slightly modified ARM-PCR procedure, were used to build the TCRbeta libraries. Multiplex TRBV1-TRBV30 forward primers and a Cbeta reverse primer were used in the first two PCR rounds, each of which was run for approximately 11 cycles. Sample barcodes and Illumina adapters were attached in a final 25-cycle PCR using Deep VentR polymerase. Before sequencing, amplicons between 200 and 500 bp were purified from gel using a QIAquick gel extraction kit. An Illumina HiSeq 2500 was used to sequence the TCRbeta amplicons with 250-bp paired-end reads. In the original analysis: To recover full CDR3 sequences, reads were quality-trimmed using Trimmomatic v0.33 and paired reads were then merged using FLASH v1.2.11. V, D and J germline segments were assigned to the rearranged TCRbeta sequences using MiGEC v1.2.1b. VDJtools v1.0.0 computed clonotype statistics and Shannon-Wiener diversity indices. To cut down on sampling bias, every analysis after diversity analysis relied on just the 250 most abundant clonotypes from each sample. The public sequencing data were trimmed at Q25 with fastp and processed into clonotypes with MiXCR by TCRdb, which kept only in-frame beta chains. For every CDR3 protein sequence, its rows merge into one entry that carries the most common genes and DNA. The V and J calls shown here were made by TCRdb, not taken from the authors' results. This sample has tens of thousands of distinct CDR3 sequences in its table, and over 70% of those were observed once. The ten biggest clones cover around 25% of the sample.

V and J lose 11 bases and 3 bases, and a span of 17 bases separates them. The CDR3 contains 13 residues when both ends are counted. Left in the record is the CDR3 DNA by itself, 39 bases read in frame from the first base. The source material was liver tumor tissue from sampling region 2. This sample's cell subset or site label indicates: tumor region T2, inferior pole. Here the chain combines TRBV12-3 or TRBV12-4 and TRBJ2-7; the D gene identity is not certain. The receptor was derived from a middle-aged man with primary liver carcinoma and hepatitis B virus infection. CDR3 reads: CAGTRREYYEQYL. In nucleotide form, the sequence is TGTGCCGGCACCCGACGTGAATACTACGAGCAGTACCTC.